This T cell receptor beta chain is drawn from a study of beta chain features in type 1 diabetes. As every portion of the isolated RNA was reverse transcribed, the sequencing read expressed TCRB transcripts. The protocol was immunoSEQ multiplex PCR, while the TCRdb copy is restricted to in-frame clones and leaves out a portion. Among 400,000 or so clones listed, roughly 12% were seen once. Sorted populations all had greater than 98% purity. Concerning this clone: Its antigen is unknown.

Findings and caveats of the study: Moderately but significantly shorter TCRB CDR3s were found in Type 1 diabetes patients in all four CD4+ subsets. In the patient group, naive, central memory and Treg TCRB repertoires seemed more alike than in the healthy donor group. There were fewer insertions and more deletions at the VDJ junctions of type 1 diabetes patients.

Trimming cost V 2 bases and J 1 base; bases outside gene matches: 5. CDR1 SEHNR and CDR2 FQNEAQ come from the germline V gene (reference sequence). The CDR3 has 15 residues. This receptor was obtained from a woman aged 18-30 years with type 1 diabetes. The specimen sequenced was naive CD4+ T cells from blood. The rearrangement joins TRBV7-9 to TRBJ2-7, with 7 bases lining up with TRBD1. In nucleotides, the CDR3 is TGTGCCAGCAGCTTACCTGGGACAGTTTCCTACGAGCAGTACTTC. Encoded protein: CASSLPGTVSYEQYF.